This T cell receptor (beta chain) is from a study of shared clonotypes between healthy human individuals. Concerning this clone itself: The antigen is unknown.

As defined, naive CD8 cells were CD45RO-negative and positively selected for CCR7, with terminally differentiated effector memory CD45RA+ cells excluded. Sequencing was performed with immunoSEQ multiplex PCR; in TCRdb, only in-frame clones are kept and a portion is missing. Among roughly 2.1 million clones listed, 85% to 95% were seen once. The CDR3 has 18 amino acids. Trimming left V 4 bases short and J 0 bases short, with 18 bases between. Germline V lookup: CDR1 LGHNT, CDR2 FRNRAP. The study's findings and limits: It was anticipated that sequencing depth would influence how many clonotypes donors shared. The study found about 5% of naive CD4 clonotypes shared across a few donors. Owing to a small donor count, the genetic and exposure-history diversity represented was limited.

Specimen: naive CD8+ T cells from PBMCs. The chain combines TRBV12-5 with TRBJ1-4; D might be TRBD1 (6 bases). This clonotype was sampled from a man aged 18 to 30 in good health. Some clones in this sample may be carry-over from other donors' samples. In DNA form, the CDR3 reads TGTGCTAGTGGTTCCGAGTATGGGGGCACGGCAACTAATGAAAAACTGTTTTTT. This sequence encodes CASGSEYGGTATNEKLFF.